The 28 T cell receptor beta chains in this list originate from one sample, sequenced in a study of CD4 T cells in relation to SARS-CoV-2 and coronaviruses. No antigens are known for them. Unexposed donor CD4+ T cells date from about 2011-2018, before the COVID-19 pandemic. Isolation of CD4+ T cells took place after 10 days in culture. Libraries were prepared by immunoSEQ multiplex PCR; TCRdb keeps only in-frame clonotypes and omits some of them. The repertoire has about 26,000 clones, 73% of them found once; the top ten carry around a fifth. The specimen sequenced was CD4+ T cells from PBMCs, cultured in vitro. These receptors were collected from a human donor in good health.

CDR3 in DNA: TGTGCCAGCAGCTTAGATATTTCACCCCTCCACTTT. This gives the protein CASSLDISPLHF. V is TRBV7-2 and J is TRBJ1-6, with D unclear. The CDR3 consists of 12 residues. Germline V gene lookup returns CDR1 SGHTA and CDR2 FQGNSA. V lost 1 base and J lost 9, with 4 bases in between. Looking up the rest from reference TRBV7-2 and TRBJ1-6 gives the full variable domain: GAGVSQSPSNKVTEKGKDVELRCDPISGHTALYWYRQSLGQGLEFLIYFQGNSAPDKSGLPSDRFSAERTGGSVSTLTIQRTQQEDSAVYLCASSLDISPLHFGNGTRLTVT.

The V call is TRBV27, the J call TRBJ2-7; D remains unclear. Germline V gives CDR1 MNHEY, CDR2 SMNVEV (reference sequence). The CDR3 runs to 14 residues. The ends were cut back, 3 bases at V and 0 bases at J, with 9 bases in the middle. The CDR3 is CASSFNGGSYEQYF. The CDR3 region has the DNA TGTGCCAGCAGTTTTAACGGTGGCTCCTACGAGCAGTACTTC.

CDR3 nucleotides: TGCGCCAGCAGCCAAGAAGGGCAGGGGGCTCCTTTTGGCACTGAAGCTTTCTTT. Translating it yields CASSQEGQGAPFGTEAFF. The chain combines TRBV4-1 with TRBJ1-1; TRBD1 matches 8 bases. The CDR3 has 18 amino acids. V lost 0 bases to trimming and J lost 4 bases; unmatched junction nucleotides: 13. Germline CDR1 MGHRA, CDR2 YSYEKL.

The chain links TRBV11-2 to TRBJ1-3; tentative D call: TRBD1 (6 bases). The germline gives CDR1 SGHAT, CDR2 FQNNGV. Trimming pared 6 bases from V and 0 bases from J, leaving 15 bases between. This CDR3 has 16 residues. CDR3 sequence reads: CASRGGGRHSGNTIYF. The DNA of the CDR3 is TGTGCCAGCAGGGGAGGGGGACGGCACTCTGGAAACACCATATATTTT. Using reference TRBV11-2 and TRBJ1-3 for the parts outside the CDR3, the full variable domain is EAGVAQSPRYKIIEKRQSVAFWCNPISGHATLYWYQQILGQGPKLLIQFQNNGVVDDSQLPKDRFSAERLKGVDSTLKIQPAKLEDSAVYLCASRGGGRHSGNTIYFGEGSWLTVV.

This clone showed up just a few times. This chain's CDR3 is CASRPGTGRGQPQHF. The CDR3 nucleotides read TGTGCCAGTAGACCCGGGACAGGGAGAGGGCAGCCCCAGCATTTT. The rearrangement links TRBV19 to TRBJ1-5; 9 bases are a match to TRBD1. This CDR3 has 15 amino acids. Germline loops: CDR1 LNHDA, CDR2 SQIVND (reference sequence). V trimming: 6 bases; J trimming: 7 bases; junction bases outside the gene matches: 10. Looking up the rest from reference TRBV19 and TRBJ1-5 gives the full variable domain: DGGITQSPKYLFRKEGQNVTLSCEQNLNHDAMYWYRQDPGQGLRLIYYSQIVNDFQKGDIAEGYSVSREKKESFPLTVTSAQKNPTAFYLCASRPGTGRGQPQHFGDGTRLSIL.

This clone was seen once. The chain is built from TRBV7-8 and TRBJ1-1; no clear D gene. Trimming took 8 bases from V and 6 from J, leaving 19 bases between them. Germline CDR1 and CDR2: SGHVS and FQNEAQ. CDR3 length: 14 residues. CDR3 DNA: TGTGCCAGCTCCCTGGCTCCGCGTAGGTCTGAAGCTTTCTTT. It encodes CASSLAPRRSEAFF. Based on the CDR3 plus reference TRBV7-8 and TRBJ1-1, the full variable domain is GAGVSQSPRYKVAKRGQDVALRCDPISGHVSLFWYQQALGQGPEFLTYFQNEAQLDKSGLPSDRFFAERPEGSVSTLKIQRTQQEDSAVYLCASSLAPRRSEAFFGQGTRLTVV.

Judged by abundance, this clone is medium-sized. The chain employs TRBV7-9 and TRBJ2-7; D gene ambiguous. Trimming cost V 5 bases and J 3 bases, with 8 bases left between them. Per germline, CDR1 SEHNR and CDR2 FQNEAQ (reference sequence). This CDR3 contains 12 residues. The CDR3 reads CASSPGYYEQYF. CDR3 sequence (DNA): TGTGCCAGCAGCCCTGGGTACTACGAGCAGTACTTC.

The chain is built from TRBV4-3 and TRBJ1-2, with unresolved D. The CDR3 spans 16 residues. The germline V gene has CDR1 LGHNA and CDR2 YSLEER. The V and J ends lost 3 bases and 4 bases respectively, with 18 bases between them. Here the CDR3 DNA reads TGCGCCAGCAGCCACCAGTCAGGAGCCGTCGCCTATGGCTACACCTTC. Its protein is CASSHQSGAVAYGYTF.

Here the CDR3 reads CASSNGQGVNEQYF. DNA for the CDR3: TGCGCCAGCAGCAACGGACAGGGGGTCAACGAGCAGTACTTC. The chain combines TRBV5-1 with TRBJ2-7; 10 nucleotides align to TRBD1. Germline V gene data show CDR1 as SGHRS and CDR2 as YFSETQ. The CDR3 is made up of 14 amino acids. Trimming at V came to 4 bases and at J to 5 bases, leaving 6 bases not matched to a gene.

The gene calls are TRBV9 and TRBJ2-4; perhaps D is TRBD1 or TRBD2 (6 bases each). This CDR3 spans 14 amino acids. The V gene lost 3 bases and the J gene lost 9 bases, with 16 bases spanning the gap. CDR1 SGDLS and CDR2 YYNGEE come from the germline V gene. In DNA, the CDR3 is TGTGCCAGCAGCGAGAGGACAGCCGGGGGCATTCAGTACTTC. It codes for CASSERTAGGIQYF.

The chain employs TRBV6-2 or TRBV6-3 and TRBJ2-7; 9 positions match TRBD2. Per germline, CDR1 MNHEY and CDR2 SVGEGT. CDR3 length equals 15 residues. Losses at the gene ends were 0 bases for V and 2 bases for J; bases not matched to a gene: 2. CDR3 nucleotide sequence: TGTGCCAGCAGTTACTCTTTAGCGGGAGCCTACGAGCAGTACTTC. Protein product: CASSYSLAGAYEQYF.

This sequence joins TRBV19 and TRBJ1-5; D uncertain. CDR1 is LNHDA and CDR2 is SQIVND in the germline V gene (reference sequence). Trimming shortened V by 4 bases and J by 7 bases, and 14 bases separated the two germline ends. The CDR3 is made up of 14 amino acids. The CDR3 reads CASSTQASAQPQHF. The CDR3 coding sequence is TGTGCCAGTAGTACCCAGGCATCGGCGCAGCCCCAGCATTTT.

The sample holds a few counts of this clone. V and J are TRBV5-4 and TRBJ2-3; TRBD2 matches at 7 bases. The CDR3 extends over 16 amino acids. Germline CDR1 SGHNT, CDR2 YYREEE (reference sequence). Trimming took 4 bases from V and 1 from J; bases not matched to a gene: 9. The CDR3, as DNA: TGTGCCAGCAGCCCGGCGGGAGTTATGGGCACAGATACGCAGTATTTT. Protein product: CASSPAGVMGTDTQYF.

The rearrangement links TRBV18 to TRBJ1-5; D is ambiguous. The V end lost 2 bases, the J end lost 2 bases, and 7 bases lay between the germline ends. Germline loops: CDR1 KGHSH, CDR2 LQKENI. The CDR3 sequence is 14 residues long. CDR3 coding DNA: TGTGCCAGCTCACCAGGGCTGGGCAATCAGCCCCAGCATTTT. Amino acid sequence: CASSPGLGNQPQHF. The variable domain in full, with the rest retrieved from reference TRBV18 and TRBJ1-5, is NAGVMQNPRHLVRRRGQEARLRCSPMKGHSHVYWYRQLPEEGLKFMVYLQKENIIDESGMPKERFSAEFPKEGPSILRIQQVVRGDSAAYFCASSPGLGNQPQHFGDGTRLSIL.

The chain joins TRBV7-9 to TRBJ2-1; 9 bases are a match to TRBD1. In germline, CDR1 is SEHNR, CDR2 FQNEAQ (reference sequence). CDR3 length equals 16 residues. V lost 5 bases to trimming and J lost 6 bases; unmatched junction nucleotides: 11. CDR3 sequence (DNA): TGTGCCAGCAGCCCCGGAGGGGGACAGGGAGTCAATGAGCAGTTCTTC. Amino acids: CASSPGGGQGVNEQFF.

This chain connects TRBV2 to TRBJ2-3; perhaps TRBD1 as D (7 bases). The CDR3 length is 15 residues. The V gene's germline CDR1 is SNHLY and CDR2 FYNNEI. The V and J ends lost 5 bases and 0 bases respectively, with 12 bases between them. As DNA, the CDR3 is TGTGCCAGCAGTCTGGAGGGACAGAGCACAGATACGCAGTATTTT. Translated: CASSLEGQSTDTQYF.

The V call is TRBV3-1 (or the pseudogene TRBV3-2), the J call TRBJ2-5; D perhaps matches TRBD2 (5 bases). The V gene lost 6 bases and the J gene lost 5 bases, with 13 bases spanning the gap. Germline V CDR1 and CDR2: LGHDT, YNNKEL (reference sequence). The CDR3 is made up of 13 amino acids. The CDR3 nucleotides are TGTGCCAGCAGTCGTGGAAGGGAGGAGACCCAGTACTTC. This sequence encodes CASSRGREETQYF.

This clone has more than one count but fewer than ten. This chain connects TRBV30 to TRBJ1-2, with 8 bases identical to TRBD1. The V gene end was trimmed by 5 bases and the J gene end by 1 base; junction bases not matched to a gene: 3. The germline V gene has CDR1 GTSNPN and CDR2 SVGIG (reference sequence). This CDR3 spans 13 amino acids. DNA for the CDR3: TGTGCCTGGGCGACAGGGGTTAACTATGGCTACACCTTC. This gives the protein CAWATGVNYGYTF.

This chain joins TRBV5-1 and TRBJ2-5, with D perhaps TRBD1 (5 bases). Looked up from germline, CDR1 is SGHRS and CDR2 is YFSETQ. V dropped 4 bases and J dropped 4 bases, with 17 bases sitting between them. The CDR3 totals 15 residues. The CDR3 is CASSPTDTARETQYF. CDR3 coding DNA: TGCGCCAGCAGCCCCACGGACACGGCGCGAGAGACCCAGTACTTC.

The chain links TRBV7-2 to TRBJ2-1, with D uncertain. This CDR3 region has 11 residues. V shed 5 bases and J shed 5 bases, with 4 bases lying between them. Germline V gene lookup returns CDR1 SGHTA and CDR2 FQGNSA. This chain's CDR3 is CASSRNNEQFF. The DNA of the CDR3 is TGTGCCAGCAGCCGTAACAATGAGCAGTTCTTC.

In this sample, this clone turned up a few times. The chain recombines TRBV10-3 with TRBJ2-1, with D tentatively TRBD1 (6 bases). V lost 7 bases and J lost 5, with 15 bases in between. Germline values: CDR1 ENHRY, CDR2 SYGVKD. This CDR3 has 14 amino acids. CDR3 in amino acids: CAINMDRGNNEQFF. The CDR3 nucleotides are TGTGCCATCAACATGGACAGAGGGAACAATGAGCAGTTCTTC.

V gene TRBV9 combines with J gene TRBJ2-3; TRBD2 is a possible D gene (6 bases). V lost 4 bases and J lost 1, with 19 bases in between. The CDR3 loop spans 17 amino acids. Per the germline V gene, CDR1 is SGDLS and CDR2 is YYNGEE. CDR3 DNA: TGTGCCAGCAGCCCTACCATCAGCGGGCGAGGCACAGATACGCAGTATTTT. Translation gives CASSPTISGRGTDTQYF.

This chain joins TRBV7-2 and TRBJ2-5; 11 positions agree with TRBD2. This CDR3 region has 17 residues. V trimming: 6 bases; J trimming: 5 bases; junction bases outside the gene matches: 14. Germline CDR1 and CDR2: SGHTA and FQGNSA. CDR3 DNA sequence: TGTGCCAGCAGGCATCGTTCGGCTAGCGGGGGGCGGGAGACCCAGTACTTC. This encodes CASRHRSASGGRETQYF. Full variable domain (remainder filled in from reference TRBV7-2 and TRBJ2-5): GAGVSQSPSNKVTEKGKDVELRCDPISGHTALYWYRQSLGQGLEFLIYFQGNSAPDKSGLPSDRFSAERTGGSVSTLTIQRTQQEDSAVYLCASRHRSASGGRETQYFGPGTRLLVL.

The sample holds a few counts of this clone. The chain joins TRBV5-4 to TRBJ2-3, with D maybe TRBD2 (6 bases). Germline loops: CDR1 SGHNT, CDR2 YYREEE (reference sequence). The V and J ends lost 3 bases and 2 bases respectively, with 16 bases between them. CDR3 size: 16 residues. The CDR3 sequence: CASSWGVVADTDTQYF. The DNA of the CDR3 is TGTGCCAGCAGCTGGGGGGTGGTAGCGGACACAGATACGCAGTATTTT.

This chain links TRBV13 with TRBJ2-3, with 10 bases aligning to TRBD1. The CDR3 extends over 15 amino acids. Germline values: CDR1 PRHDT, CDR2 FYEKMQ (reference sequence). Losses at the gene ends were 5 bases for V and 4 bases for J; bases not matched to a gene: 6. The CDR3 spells CASSRGQGGADTQYF. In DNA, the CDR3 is TGTGCCAGCAGCCGAGGACAGGGGGGAGCAGATACGCAGTATTTT.

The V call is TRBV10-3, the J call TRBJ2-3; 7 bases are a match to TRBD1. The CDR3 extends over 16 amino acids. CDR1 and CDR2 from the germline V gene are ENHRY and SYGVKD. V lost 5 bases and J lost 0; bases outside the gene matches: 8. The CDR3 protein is CAISNNRGVSTDTQYF. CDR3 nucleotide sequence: TGTGCCATCAGTAATAACAGGGGCGTTAGCACAGATACGCAGTATTTT.

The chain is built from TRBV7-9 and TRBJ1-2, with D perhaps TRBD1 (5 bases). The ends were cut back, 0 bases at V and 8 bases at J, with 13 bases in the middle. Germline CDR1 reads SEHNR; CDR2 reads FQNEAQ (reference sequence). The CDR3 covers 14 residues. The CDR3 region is CASSLAREGVGYTF. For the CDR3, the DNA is TGTGCCAGCAGCTTAGCGCGGGAAGGGGTCGGCTACACCTTC.

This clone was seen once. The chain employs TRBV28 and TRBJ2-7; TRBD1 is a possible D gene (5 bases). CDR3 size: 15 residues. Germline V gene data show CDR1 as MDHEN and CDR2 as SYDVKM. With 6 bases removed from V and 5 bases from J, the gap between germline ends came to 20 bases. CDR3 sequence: CASSRPADRGNEQYF. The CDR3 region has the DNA TGTGCCAGCAGCCGCCCTGCCGATAGGGGCAACGAGCAGTACTTC.